This entry features one T cell receptor (beta chain) sequence. V lost 3 bases, J lost 0 bases, and 19 bases lay in between. Germline V CDR1 and CDR2: SGHDT, YYEEEE. The CDR3 sequence is 18 residues long. The data were taken from a study of blood T cell repertoires in COVID-19. Turning to the study itself: The United States, Italy and Spain provided the acute and convalescent COVID-19 samples. T cells, B-cell-depleted T cells, or PBMCs supplied cDNA or gDNA.

Source study methods: Amplification of reference gene primers was used by the study to estimate nucleated cell counts. The protocol was immunoSEQ multiplex PCR, while the TCRdb copy is restricted to in-frame clones and leaves out a portion. The V and J calls and clone size come from that table; D and trimming were worked out from the DNA. The table includes roughly 79,000 clones, roughly four fifths detected once. The material sequenced was peripheral blood. This receptor was identified in a human donor in a cohort sampled during active COVID-19. The V gene is TRBV5-6, the J gene TRBJ1-3; a possible D gene is TRBD1 (6 bases). The CDR3 DNA is TGTGCCAGCAGCTCGCGACTTCGGGGGGCCCCCTCTGGAAACACCATATATTTT. Translating gives CASSSRLRGAPSGNTIYF.